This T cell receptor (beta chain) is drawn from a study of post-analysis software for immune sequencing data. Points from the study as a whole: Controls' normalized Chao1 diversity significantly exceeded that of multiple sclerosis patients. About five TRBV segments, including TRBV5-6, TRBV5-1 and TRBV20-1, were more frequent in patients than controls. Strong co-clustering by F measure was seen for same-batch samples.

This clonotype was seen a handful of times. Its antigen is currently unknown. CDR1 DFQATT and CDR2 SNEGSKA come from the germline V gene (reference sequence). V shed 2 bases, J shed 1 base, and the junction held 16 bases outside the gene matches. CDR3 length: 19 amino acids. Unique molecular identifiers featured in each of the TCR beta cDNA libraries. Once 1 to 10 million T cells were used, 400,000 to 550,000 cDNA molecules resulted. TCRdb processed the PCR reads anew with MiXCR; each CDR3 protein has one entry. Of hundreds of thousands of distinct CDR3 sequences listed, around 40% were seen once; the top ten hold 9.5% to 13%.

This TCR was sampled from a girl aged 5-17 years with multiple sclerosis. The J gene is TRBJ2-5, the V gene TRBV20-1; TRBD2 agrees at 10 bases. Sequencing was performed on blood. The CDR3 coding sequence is TGCAGTGCTAGAAGGTTTACGGCTAGCGGGGGTAGAGTCCAAGAGACCCAGTACTTC. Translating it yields CSARRFTASGGRVQETQYF.